The 17 T cell receptor beta chains below all came from one sample that was sequenced in a study of blood T cell repertoires in COVID-19. Assay used: immunoSEQ multiplex PCR; TCRdb lists only in-frame clones, some missing. The table shows tens of thousands of clones, with approximately 79% occurring only once. Material for sequencing was peripheral blood. The receptors derive from a woman aged 80 or over with acute or convalescent COVID-19.

By sample share, this clone is medium-sized. V is TRBV7-9 and J is TRBJ2-6; a possible D gene is TRBD2 (5 bases). CDR3 length: 15 residues. V dropped 4 bases and J dropped 2 bases, with 9 bases sitting between them. Germline CDR1 and CDR2: SEHNR and FQNEAQ (reference sequence). CDR3: CASSSSRAGANVLTF. The CDR3 nucleotides read TGTGCCAGCAGCTCCTCGAGGGCTGGGGCCAACGTCCTGACTTTC.

This clone showed up just a few times. This rearrangement joins TRBV11-2 to TRBJ2-1; D unclear. This CDR3 is 13 amino acids long. The germline gives CDR1 SGHAT, CDR2 FQNNGV. V was trimmed by 0 bases and J by 6 bases, leaving 6 bases between them. The CDR3 nucleotides are TGTGCCAGCAGCTTAGACTACTTCAATGAGCAGTTCTTC. It translates to CASSLDYFNEQFF.

The chain employs TRBV9 and TRBJ1-4, with 9 bases lining up with TRBD1. Trimming removed 1 base from V and 8 bases from J; junction bases left unmatched: 3. Germline V CDR1 and CDR2: SGDLS, YYNGEE. This CDR3 comprises 14 residues. The CDR3 nucleotides are TGTGCCAGCAGCGTAACAGGGGGCGAGGAAAAACTGTTTTTT. Its protein product is CASSVTGGEEKLFF.

This clone was seen only a few times. The chain is built from TRBV24-1 and TRBJ1-5; possibly TRBD1 for D (6 bases). The CDR3 has 16 residues. Germline V gene data show CDR1 as KGHDR and CDR2 as SFDVKD. The germline V and J ends were trimmed by 2 bases and 6 bases, with 16 bases remaining between them. As DNA, the CDR3 is TGTGCCACCAGTGATTCGGCGACAGGCCCCTTTCAGCCCCAGCATTTT. This codes for CATSDSATGPFQPQHF.

This clone was recorded once. The V gene is TRBV16, the J gene TRBJ1-6; D not resolved. The CDR3 spans 15 residues. Looked up from germline, CDR1 is KGHSY and CDR2 is FQNENV. V was shortened by 0 bases and J by 9 bases, with 12 bases between the two germline ends. The CDR3 loop reads CASSQSKVSGSPLHF. CDR3 nucleotide sequence: TGTGCCAGCAGCCAATCAAAGGTTTCGGGTTCACCCCTCCACTTT.

The chain is built from TRBV6-5 and TRBJ1-2, with 8 bases aligning to TRBD1. The J segment lost 7 bases and the V segment lost 5 bases, leaving 9 bases of the junction unmatched. The CDR3 covers 14 residues. Germline V gives CDR1 MNHEY, CDR2 SVGAGI. The CDR3 DNA reads TGTGCCAGCAGTCTCCGGGACAGGTCCGCTGGCTACACCTTC. Translation: CASSLRDRSAGYTF.

This sequence joins TRBV5-4 and TRBJ2-3, with TRBD2 identical over 11 bases. V shed 2 bases and J 2 bases; nucleotides not matched to a gene: 10. This CDR3 is 18 amino acids long. Germline V CDR1 and CDR2: SGHNT, YYREEE (reference sequence). CDR3 DNA sequence: TGTGCCAGCAGCTTCCCACCGACTAGCGGGATGAACACAGATACGCAGTATTTT. As protein: CASSFPPTSGMNTDTQYF.

The chain's CDR3 is CAIRSGGPASYEQYF. The CDR3 DNA is TGTGCCATCAGGTCAGGGGGACCAGCCTCCTACGAGCAGTACTTC. The chain is built from TRBV10-3 and TRBJ2-7, with 7 bases aligning to TRBD1. This CDR3 contains 15 residues. V was pared by 6 bases and J by 0 bases, with 8 bases of the junction left unmatched. Germline V lookup: CDR1 ENHRY, CDR2 SYGVKD.

V and J are TRBV6-2 or TRBV6-3 and TRBJ1-2; D is perhaps TRBD1 (6 bases). V lost 5 bases to trimming and J lost 6 bases, with 16 bases between them. This CDR3 comprises 14 residues. Germline V gives CDR1 MNHEY, CDR2 SVGEGT. For the CDR3, the DNA is TGTGCCAGCAGTGCCTCGGGGGGCCTCGATGGCTACACCTTC. Translated, it gives CASSASGGLDGYTF.

Comments on this clone: Relative to the germline gene, one junction end is altered; a read error may explain this. The V gene is TRBV15, the J gene TRBJ1-4, with a tentative D call TRBD1 (5 bases). The germline V gene has CDR1 LNHNV and CDR2 YYDKDF (reference sequence). The CDR3 is made up of 12 amino acids. The CDR3 sequence: CATSRDAQGACF. In DNA, the CDR3 is TGTGCCACCAGCAGAGATGCGCAAGGGGCTTGTTTT. Filled out from reference TRBV15 and TRBJ1-4, the complete variable domain reads DAMVIQNPRYQVTQFGKPVTLSCSQTLNHNVMYWYQQKSSQAPKLLFHYYDKDFNNEADTPDNFQSRRPNTSFCFLDIRSPGLGDTAMYLCATSRDAQGACFGSGTQLSVL.

The chain uses TRBV11-2 and TRBJ1-3; no firm D call. Germline V gene lookup returns CDR1 SGHAT and CDR2 FQNNGV. The V and J ends lost 5 bases and 4 bases respectively, with 9 bases between them. CDR3 length equals 13 residues. Here the CDR3 reads CASSPPLGNTIYF. The CDR3 coding sequence is TGTGCCAGCAGCCCCCCTCTGGGAAACACCATATATTTT.

The chain couples TRBV7-2 to TRBJ2-3; 8 bases map to TRBD2. Looked up from germline, CDR1 is SGHTA and CDR2 is FQGNSA. The V segment lost 4 bases and the J segment 2 bases; nucleotides outside the gene matches: 8. The CDR3 is 16 residues long. CDR3 DNA: TGTGCCAGCAGCTCCACGGGGACTAGTGCCACAGATACGCAGTATTTT. It specifies CASSSTGTSATDTQYF.

The chain couples TRBV5-6 to TRBJ1-2; TRBD1 might be the D (5 bases). From germline, CDR1 is SGHDT and CDR2 YYEEEE. Between the trimmed V and J ends, which lost 1 base and 0 bases, there was a span of 10 bases. This CDR3 comprises 15 residues. The CDR3 is CASSLRQTANYGYTF. For the CDR3, the DNA is TGTGCCAGCAGCTTGCGGCAGACAGCTAACTATGGCTACACCTTC. Full variable domain (missing parts from reference TRBV5-6 and TRBJ1-2): DAGVTQSPTHLIKTRGQQVTLRCSPKSGHDTVSWYQQALGQGPQFIFQYYEEEERQRGNFPDRFSGHQFPNYSSELNVNALLLGDSALYLCASSLRQTANYGYTFGSGTRLTVV.

In this sample, this clone turned up a few times. V is TRBV27 and J is TRBJ2-7; a weak D match, TRBD2 (6 bases). The germline V gene has CDR1 MNHEY and CDR2 SMNVEV (reference sequence). This CDR3 contains 14 residues. Trimming left V 2 bases short and J 0 bases short, with 8 bases between. Here the CDR3 DNA reads TGTGCCAGCAGTTTAGCGGGAAGCTCCTACGAGCAGTACTTC. Protein sequence: CASSLAGSSYEQYF.

This clone was found a few times. This chain links TRBV7-6 with TRBJ2-3; 9 bases match TRBD2. V was pared by 4 bases and J by 2 bases, with 7 bases of the junction left unmatched. The CDR3 covers 16 residues. Germline V lookup: CDR1 SGHVS, CDR2 FNYEAQ. The CDR3 DNA sequence: TGTGCCAGCAGCTACACTGTAGCGGGGGACACAGATACGCAGTATTTT. The encoded protein is CASSYTVAGDTDTQYF.

The genes are TRBV25-1 and TRBJ2-3; D may be TRBD2 (6 bases). Trimming took 7 bases from V and 2 from J, leaving 16 bases between them. The CDR3 spans 15 residues. Germline assignment: CDR1 MGHDK and CDR2 SYGVNS. The CDR3 DNA is TGTGCCAGCAATTCCGGGAGACGGTTCACAGATACGCAGTATTTT. It codes for CASNSGRRFTDTQYF.

This clone showed up just a few times. The gene calls are TRBV5-1 and TRBJ2-5; 8 positions agree with TRBD1. The germline V gene has CDR1 SGHRS and CDR2 YFSETQ. This CDR3 spans 15 amino acids. J was trimmed by 4 bases and V by 4 bases; bases with no gene match: 9. The CDR3 reads CASSNGQGEGETQYF. The CDR3 nucleotides are TGCGCCAGCAGCAACGGACAGGGTGAGGGAGAGACCCAGTACTTC.